This section outlines one T cell receptor beta chain sequence together with its context. These data are taken from a study of T cell responses to AZD1222 COVID-19 vaccine. Clones were sequenced by immunoSEQ multiplex PCR, and TCRdb holds only the in-frame ones, with some missing. The sample holds under 200,000 clones; around 90% are singletons and the top ten take over 1.5%. Germline V CDR1 and CDR2: LNHDA, SQIVND (reference sequence). This CDR3 is 15 amino acids long. The germline V and J ends were trimmed by 5 bases and 0 bases, with 11 bases remaining between them. This rearrangement joins TRBV19 to TRBJ1-5; the D is unclear. Specimen: peripheral blood, collected on day 0 of AZD1222 vaccination. This sequence originates from an adult in good health. CDR3 protein: CASSLMGYSNQPQHF. CDR3 bases: TGTGCCAGTAGTCTCATGGGGTATAGCAATCAGCCCCAGCATTTT.